Listed here are 19 T cell receptor beta chains from one sample, sequenced in a study of shared clonotypes between healthy human individuals. Clones were sequenced by immunoSEQ multiplex PCR, and TCRdb holds only the in-frame ones, with some missing. The data show fewer than 350,000 clones, with around 87% seen just once and 16% held by the top ten. Input material: memory CD8+ T cells sorted from blood. Subset indicated: CD45RO+ cells pooled with CCR7-negative TemRA cells. The receptors shown here come from a man aged 18 to 30 in good health.

CDR3 sequence (DNA): TGTGCCAGCAGTCCCGGGACAGGGGGCTGGGCTGGGGAAAAACTGTTTTTT. It specifies CASSPGTGGWAGEKLFF. This chain joins TRBV28 and TRBJ1-4; 12 bases agree with TRBD1. Germline values: CDR1 MDHEN, CDR2 SYDVKM. The trim removed 5 bases at V and 8 bases at J, leaving 12 bases unmatched. The CDR3 has 17 residues.

The chain employs TRBV6-1 and TRBJ2-7, with 10 bases fitting TRBD1. The CDR3 runs 12 residues. The trim removed 10 bases at V and 4 bases at J, leaving 4 bases unmatched. Germline lookup yields CDR1 MNHNS and CDR2 SASEGT. For the CDR3, the DNA is TGTGCCAACGGACAGGGGGGTTACGAGCAGTACTTC. Protein sequence: CANGQGGYEQYF.

CDR3 protein: CASSPSTTGNQPQHF. CDR3 in DNA: TGTGCCAGCAGTCCGTCTACGACAGGCAATCAGCCCCAGCATTTT. The chain carries TRBV25-1 and TRBJ1-5; D might be TRBD1 (5 bases). V was cut by 5 bases and J by 2 bases, with 13 bases left in between. This CDR3 comprises 15 residues. The germline CDR1 and CDR2 sequences are MGHDK and SYGVNS.

The chain has TRBV7-9 and TRBJ2-1; 9 nucleotides align to TRBD2. The V and J ends lost 5 bases and 7 bases, in that order; junction bases with no gene match: 9. This CDR3 comprises 15 residues. Germline-derived CDR1 and CDR2 are SEHNR and FQNEAQ (reference sequence). The CDR3: CASSPRGGGANEQFF. As DNA, the CDR3 is TGTGCCAGCAGCCCGCGGGGCGGGGGGGCTAATGAGCAGTTCTTC.

The chain couples TRBV27 to TRBJ2-7, with a weak D call TRBD1 (6 bases). V gave up 3 bases and J gave up 2 bases, with 11 bases separating them. Germline lookup yields CDR1 MNHEY and CDR2 SMNVEV (reference sequence). This CDR3 is built from 14 residues. The CDR3 loop reads CASSFTGLAYEQYF. The CDR3 nucleotides are TGTGCCAGCAGTTTTACAGGGCTAGCCTACGAGCAGTACTTC.

This chain connects TRBV6-5 to TRBJ1-2; possibly TRBD1 for D (6 bases). The V gene lost 6 bases and the J gene lost 5 bases, with 19 bases spanning the gap. CDR1 and CDR2 from the germline V gene are MNHEY and SVGAGI. The CDR3 loop spans 15 amino acids. The CDR3 DNA sequence: TGTGCCAGCAGGGGAGTGGCGGGGGGCGTGTATGGCTACACCTTC. Amino acid sequence: CASRGVAGGVYGYTF.

V usage is TRBV5-6 and J usage is TRBJ1-2; TRBD1 is a possible D gene (5 bases). Looked up from germline, CDR1 is SGHDT and CDR2 is YYEEEE. V lost 1 base and J 2 bases, leaving 12 bases between the germline ends. The CDR3 runs 15 residues. CDR3 DNA sequence: TGTGCCAGCAGCTTGTGGGGCATCGAAAACTATGGCTACACCTTC. Amino acid sequence: CASSLWGIENYGYTF. Full variable domain (missing parts from reference TRBV5-6 and TRBJ1-2): DAGVTQSPTHLIKTRGQQVTLRCSPKSGHDTVSWYQQALGQGPQFIFQYYEEEERQRGNFPDRFSGHQFPNYSSELNVNALLLGDSALYLCASSLWGIENYGYTFGSGTRLTVV.

The genes are TRBV13 and TRBJ2-7, with TRBD2 matching 8 bases. Germline CDR1 is PRHDT and CDR2 is FYEKMQ (reference sequence). V shed 2 bases, J shed 4 bases, and the junction held 4 bases outside the gene matches. The CDR3 length is 14 residues. The chain's CDR3 is CASSLSGRLYEQYF. CDR3 coding DNA: TGTGCCAGCAGCTTAAGCGGGAGATTATACGAGCAGTACTTC.

This chain uses TRBV10-3 with TRBJ2-7; D might be TRBD2 (6 bases). Trimming removed 4 bases from V and 0 bases from J, with 10 bases in between. The germline CDR1 and CDR2 sequences are ENHRY and SYGVKD. The CDR3 loop spans 14 amino acids. The CDR3 loop reads CAISVGGSSYEQYF. CDR3 in DNA: TGTGCCATCAGTGTGGGGGGAAGCTCCTACGAGCAGTACTTC.

The J gene is TRBJ1-4, the V gene TRBV5-1; weak D call: TRBD1 (5 bases). The CDR3 is made up of 15 amino acids. Germline V gene sequence: CDR1 SGHRS, CDR2 YFSETQ. V gave up 6 bases and J gave up 2 bases, with 14 bases separating them. CDR3 sequence reads: CASTGGVSTNEKLFF. The DNA of the CDR3 is TGCGCCAGCACCGGAGGGGTCTCTACTAATGAAAAACTGTTTTTT.

The chain recombines TRBV10-3 with TRBJ1-3; possible D gene TRBD1, 6 bases. The CDR3 covers 20 residues. CDR1 is ENHRY, CDR2 SYGVKD, per germline. Trimming took 2 bases from V and 2 from J, leaving 25 bases between them. The CDR3 DNA reads as TGTGCCATCAGTGAGGGAGCGACTTGGACAGTCTTTGGGACTGGAAACACCATATATTTT. Amino acid sequence: CAISEGATWTVFGTGNTIYF.

This chain connects TRBV7-9 to TRBJ1-2; D unresolved. Germline lookup yields CDR1 SEHNR and CDR2 FQNEAQ (reference sequence). V was cut by 8 bases and J by 3 bases, with 19 bases left in between. This CDR3 spans 15 amino acids. This CDR3 is CASLGAREDYYGYTF. The CDR3 nucleotides are TGTGCCAGCCTCGGTGCCCGGGAGGACTACTATGGCTACACCTTC.

In this sample, this clone turned up many times. The chain carries TRBV7-9 and TRBJ1-5; D uncertain. The V and J ends lost 4 bases and 6 bases respectively, with 7 bases between them. The germline V gene has CDR1 SEHNR and CDR2 FQNEAQ (reference sequence). This CDR3 comprises 12 residues. CDR3 in DNA: TGTGCCAGCAGCTCGGGAGTTCAGCCCCAGCATTTT. Encoded protein: CASSSGVQPQHF.

This chain links TRBV11-2 with TRBJ2-7; 7 nucleotides align to TRBD1. This CDR3 has 15 residues. Germline assignment: CDR1 SGHAT and CDR2 FQNNGV. The junction had 10 bases not matched to a gene; V was cut back by 6 bases and J by 2 bases. The DNA for the CDR3 is TGTGCCAGCAGGATGGAACAGGGGCGACCCTACGAGCAGTACTTC. Encoded protein: CASRMEQGRPYEQYF.

The CDR3 spells CASSSLFGRGTYEQYF. Here the CDR3 DNA reads TGTGCCAGCAGTTCTCTTTTTGGCAGGGGAACCTACGAGCAGTACTTC. V gene TRBV28 combines with J gene TRBJ2-7; possible D gene TRBD1, 6 bases. V shed 4 bases and J shed 2 bases, with 18 bases lying between them. Germline CDR1 is MDHEN and CDR2 is SYDVKM. This CDR3 comprises 16 residues.

V usage is TRBV7-6 and J usage is TRBJ2-5; D is tentatively TRBD1 or TRBD2 (6 bases each). The CDR3 totals 17 residues. Germline CDR1 SGHVS, CDR2 FNYEAQ. Trimming stripped 1 base from V and 3 bases from J, with 18 bases between. CDR3 coding DNA: TGTGCCAGCAGCTTAGAACCGGGGGCATGGGGAAAAGAGACCCAGTACTTC. This encodes CASSLEPGAWGKETQYF.

The chain employs TRBV4-3 and TRBJ1-1; D ambiguous. This CDR3 spans 15 amino acids. Germline V gene sequence: CDR1 LGHNA, CDR2 YSLEER. Trimming took off 1 base at V and 1 base at J, with 10 bases between the two ends. The CDR3 region is CASSQGWVWNTEAFF. As DNA, the CDR3 is TGCGCCAGCAGCCAAGGTTGGGTATGGAACACTGAAGCTTTCTTT.

The V and J genes are TRBV29-1 and TRBJ2-1; TRBD2 might be the D (5 bases). The CDR3 has 11 amino acids. V was cut by 7 bases and J by 7 bases, with 11 bases left in between. CDR1 is SQVTM, CDR2 ANQGSEA, per germline. In nucleotides, the CDR3 is TGCAGCGCGGACTTGGATAATGAGCAGTTCTTC. This codes for CSADLDNEQFF.

V usage is TRBV19 and J usage is TRBJ1-4; D remains ambiguous. V lost 6 bases to trimming and J lost 3 bases, with 14 bases between them. CDR1 and CDR2 (germline): LNHDA, SQIVND (reference sequence). The CDR3 extends over 15 amino acids. CDR3 protein: CASSTPGGPNEKLFF. The DNA for the CDR3 is TGTGCCAGTAGCACCCCAGGAGGTCCTAATGAAAAACTGTTTTTT.